The next 19 T cell receptor beta chains were all read from a single sample in a study of T cell responses to AZD1222 COVID-19 vaccine. Only in-frame clones appear in the TCRdb table, and some are missing; sequencing was by immunoSEQ multiplex PCR. The data show about 140,000 clones, 80% to 95% seen once. The sample consisted of peripheral blood, taken on day 0 of AZD1222 vaccination. These receptors all stem from an adult in good health.

The V call is TRBV6-4, the J call TRBJ2-1, with 10 bases matching TRBD1. The junction had 10 bases not matched to a gene; V was cut back by 8 bases and J by 9 bases. Germline CDR1 reads MRHNA; CDR2 reads SNTAGT. The CDR3 loop spans 14 amino acids. The CDR3 DNA sequence: TGTGCCAGCCGAACGACAGGGGGCTCGAGTGAGCAGTTCTTC. Its protein product is CASRTTGGSSEQFF.

The V and J genes are TRBV12-5 and TRBJ2-5, with no clear D. Trimming pared 5 bases from V and 2 bases from J, leaving 3 bases between. Germline values: CDR1 LGHNT, CDR2 FRNRAP. This CDR3 is built from 11 residues. DNA for the CDR3: TGTGCTAGTGGTACACAAGAGACCCAGTACTTC. Translating it yields CASGTQETQYF. Together with reference TRBV12-5 and TRBJ2-5, the CDR3 gives the full variable domain: DARVTQTPRHKVTEMGQEVTMRCQPILGHNTVFWYRQTMMQGLELLAYFRNRAPLDDSGMPKDRFSAEMPDATLATLKIQPSEPRDSAVYFCASGTQETQYFGPGTRLLVL.

This sequence joins TRBV28 and TRBJ2-6, with D perhaps assigned TRBD1 or TRBD2 (5 bases each). Germline lookup yields CDR1 MDHEN and CDR2 SYDVKM. V lost 6 bases and J 0 bases, leaving 24 bases between the germline ends. This CDR3 is 20 amino acids long. CDR3 sequence: CASSSSSMGQGVSGANVLTF. CDR3 nucleotide sequence: TGTGCCAGCAGCTCATCATCCATGGGGCAGGGAGTCTCTGGGGCCAACGTCCTGACTTTC.

The chain recombines TRBV27 with TRBJ1-2; no clear D gene. This CDR3 region has 12 residues. Germline V lookup: CDR1 MNHEY, CDR2 SMNVEV (reference sequence). V was cut by 8 bases and J by 3 bases, with 10 bases left in between. This chain's CDR3 is CASFGLDYGYTF. The DNA for the CDR3 is TGTGCCAGCTTTGGTCTGGACTATGGCTACACCTTC.

The chain links TRBV29-1 to TRBJ1-2; the D gene is possibly TRBD1 (5 bases). The CDR3 is 10 amino acids. Germline CDR1 reads SQVTM; CDR2 reads ANQGSEA. Trimming left V 7 bases short and J 11 bases short, with 14 bases between. CDR3 loop: CSGWDDEYTF. For the CDR3, the DNA is TGCAGCGGATGGGACGATGAATACACCTTC.

The chain combines TRBV24-1 with TRBJ1-1; D perhaps matches TRBD1 (6 bases). The germline V gene has CDR1 KGHDR and CDR2 SFDVKD. Trimming removed 6 bases at V and 5 bases at J, with 12 bases between. The CDR3 has 13 residues. CDR3 amino acids: CATSRGGATEAFF. CDR3 DNA sequence: TGTGCCACCAGTAGAGGGGGGGCAACTGAAGCTTTCTTT.

This chain joins TRBV3-1 (or the pseudogene TRBV3-2) and TRBJ2-3; 10 bases match TRBD2. Germline loops: CDR1 LGHDT, CDR2 YNNKEL (reference sequence). CDR3 size: 17 residues. The V gene end was trimmed by 3 bases and the J gene end by 3 bases; junction bases not matched to a gene: 9. CDR3 sequence: CASSQKLAGSRTDTQYF. The CDR3 bases are TGTGCCAGCAGCCAGAAACTAGCGGGATCCAGAACAGATACGCAGTATTTT.

The chain employs TRBV6-4 and TRBJ2-3; TRBD2 matches at 14 bases. After removal of 3 bases from V and 1 base from J, the junction contained 3 bases not matched to a gene. The CDR3 runs 17 residues. Germline assignment: CDR1 MRHNA and CDR2 SNTAGT. This CDR3 is CASSETSGGAGTDTQYF. CDR3 bases: TGTGCCAGCAGTGAGACTAGCGGGGGGGCCGGCACAGATACGCAGTATTTT.

As DNA, the CDR3 is TGTGCCAGCAGCCAAGAAATGGGGGGGATTGGGGTATCGTTGTACGAGCAGTACTTC. It encodes CASSQEMGGIGVSLYEQYF. The chain combines TRBV3-1 (or the pseudogene TRBV3-2) with TRBJ2-7; 7 bases match TRBD2. Looked up from germline, CDR1 is LGHDT and CDR2 is YNNKEL (reference sequence). This CDR3 is 19 amino acids long. Trimming cost V 0 bases and J 4 bases; bases outside gene matches: 18.

The chain has TRBV5-1 and TRBJ2-6; 8 bases are shared with TRBD1. Germline lookup yields CDR1 SGHRS and CDR2 YFSETQ. Unmatched junction bases numbered 8, after V lost 4 bases and J lost 2 bases. The CDR3 covers 17 residues. In DNA form, the CDR3 reads TGCGCCAGCAGCACAGGACAGGGTTTGGCTGGGGCCAACGTCCTGACTTTC. Encoded protein: CASSTGQGLAGANVLTF.

Only a few counts were recorded for this clone. V is TRBV4-2 and J is TRBJ1-4; tentative D call: TRBD1 (5 bases). The germline V gene has CDR1 LGHNA and CDR2 YNFKEQ. The CDR3 is made up of 15 amino acids. V dropped 0 bases and J dropped 5 bases, with 10 bases sitting between them. The CDR3 DNA follows: TGTGCCAGCAGCCAAGAACGGGGGAGGAATGAAAAACTGTTTTTT. Protein: CASSQERGRNEKLFF.

V usage is TRBV27 and J usage is TRBJ1-5; D gene uncertain. The V gene's germline CDR1 is MNHEY and CDR2 SMNVEV (reference sequence). V was pared by 5 bases and J by 0 bases, with 11 bases between. This CDR3 region has 15 residues. CDR3 DNA sequence: TGTGCCAGCAGTACGGGAGGTTATAGCAATCAGCCCCAGCATTTT. Residues: CASSTGGYSNQPQHF.

This chain connects TRBV19 to TRBJ1-6, with 10 bases lining up with TRBD1. The V gene end was trimmed by 5 bases and the J gene end by 4 bases; junction bases not matched to a gene: 8. Germline lookup yields CDR1 LNHDA and CDR2 SQIVND (reference sequence). The CDR3 is 17 amino acids. The CDR3 sequence is CASSPRDRGLYNSPLHF. CDR3 nucleotide sequence: TGTGCCAGTAGTCCCCGGGACAGGGGCCTTTATAATTCACCCCTCCACTTT.

The chain carries TRBV2 and TRBJ2-2; the D is unclear. V was shortened by 5 bases and J by 7 bases, with 14 bases between the two germline ends. The germline gives CDR1 SNHLY, CDR2 FYNNEI. CDR3 size: 14 residues. This chain's CDR3 is CASSSTGKGGELFF. The CDR3, as DNA: TGTGCCAGCAGTAGTACGGGTAAAGGCGGGGAGCTGTTTTTT.

The chain recombines TRBV11-3 with TRBJ2-7; possible D gene TRBD1, 5 bases. V was shortened by 5 bases and J by 0 bases, with 14 bases between the two germline ends. There are 15 residues in the CDR3. Germline V gene sequence: CDR1 SGHNT, CDR2 YENEEA. CDR3 protein: CASSPGAGLSYEQYF. The CDR3 DNA reads TGTGCCAGCAGCCCAGGAGCAGGGCTCTCCTACGAGCAGTACTTC.

The J gene is TRBJ1-1, the V gene TRBV18; D might be TRBD1 (5 bases). In germline, CDR1 is KGHSH, CDR2 LQKENI. CDR3 length: 18 amino acids. The ends were cut back, 2 bases at V and 4 bases at J, with 23 bases in the middle. The CDR3 sequence is CASSPFAPFEGLSTEAFF. Written as DNA, the CDR3 is TGTGCCAGCTCACCATTCGCCCCTTTCGAGGGGTTGAGCACTGAAGCTTTCTTT. Complete variable domain (other parts from reference TRBV18 and TRBJ1-1): NAGVMQNPRHLVRRRGQEARLRCSPMKGHSHVYWYRQLPEEGLKFMVYLQKENIIDESGMPKERFSAEFPKEGPSILRIQQVVRGDSAAYFCASSPFAPFEGLSTEAFFGQGTRLTVV.

The rearrangement uses TRBV5-1 and TRBJ1-2; a weak D match, TRBD1 (5 bases). V lost 0 bases and J 2 bases, leaving 11 bases between the germline ends. The CDR3 is 15 residues long. The germline V gene encodes CDR1 SGHRS and CDR2 YFSETQ. CDR3 in amino acids: CASSLVLGDNYGYTF. For the CDR3, the DNA is TGCGCCAGCAGCTTGGTACTAGGGGACAACTATGGCTACACCTTC.

V and J are TRBV5-6 and TRBJ1-2, with 7 bases fitting TRBD1. Germline trimming cut 3 bases from V and 3 bases from J; bases unmatched to any gene: 2. Germline lookup yields CDR1 SGHDT and CDR2 YYEEEE. The length of the CDR3 is 13 residues. The chain's CDR3 is CASSSTGDYGYTF. DNA for the CDR3: TGTGCCAGCAGCTCAACAGGGGACTATGGCTACACCTTC.

V usage is TRBV7-8 and J usage is TRBJ1-6; 7 bases align to TRBD1. Trimming at V came to 3 bases and at J to 4 bases, leaving 6 bases not matched to a gene. Per germline, CDR1 SGHVS and CDR2 FQNEAQ. The CDR3 is made up of 16 amino acids. In nucleotides, the CDR3 is TGTGCCAGCAGCTTGAGGACAGGAACTTATAATTCACCCCTCCACTTT. Translated, it gives CASSLRTGTYNSPLHF.